The TCR beta chain under discussion was sequenced for a study of early T cells in non-severe SARS-CoV-2 infection. In the study overall: The chains were unpaired, and the sequenced material was bulk RNA from unsorted whole blood.

TCRdb re-called the 5' RACE reads through MiXCR, storing one row per CDR3 protein. The data hold 80,000 to 100,000 distinct CDR3 sequences, with around 12% observed a single time. Germline-derived CDR1 and CDR2 are SNHLY and FYNNEI. This CDR3 spans 16 amino acids. V trimming: 4 bases; J trimming: 5 bases; junction bases outside the gene matches: 12. The chain joins TRBV2 to TRBJ2-3; 7 bases line up with TRBD2. The sequence came from an adult who was a healthcare worker with PCR-confirmed SARS-CoV-2 infection or an uninfected control (not recorded which). The material sequenced was whole blood. This chain's CDR3 is CASSVESAGVGDTQYF. As DNA, the CDR3 is TGTGCCAGCAGTGTGGAGTCGGCGGGAGTTGGAGATACGCAGTATTTT. The full variable domain, in which reference TRBV2 and TRBJ2-3 provide the parts outside the CDR3, is EPEVTQTPSHQVTQMGQEVILRCVPISNHLYFYWYRQILGQKVEFLVSFYNNEISEKSEIFDDQFSVERPDGSNFTLKIRSTKLEDSAMYFCASSVESAGVGDTQYFGPGTRLTVL.